A single sample gave rise to the 30 T cell receptor beta chains below, sequenced in a study of T cell responses to AZD1222 COVID-19 vaccine. Clones were sequenced by immunoSEQ multiplex PCR, and TCRdb holds only the in-frame ones, with some missing. The sample lists roughly 120,000 clones; approximately 85% were seen once. The sample in question was peripheral blood, obtained on day 0 of AZD1222 vaccination. These receptor sequences come from an adult in good health.

The chain uses TRBV7-9 and TRBJ1-5; D may be TRBD1 (5 bases). The CDR3 consists of 17 residues. Trimming removed 1 base at V and 6 bases at J, with 19 bases between. Germline loops: CDR1 SEHNR, CDR2 FQNEAQ (reference sequence). CDR3 amino acids: CASSLVGAMERTQPQHF. The CDR3, as DNA: TGTGCCAGCAGCTTAGTTGGGGCCATGGAACGCACTCAGCCCCAGCATTTT.

This clone was observed a few times. The rearrangement joins TRBV10-3 to TRBJ2-7; D perhaps matches TRBD1 (6 bases). The CDR3 sequence is 15 residues long. CDR1 is ENHRY and CDR2 is SYGVKD in the germline V gene. V was cut by 10 bases and J by 3 bases, with 22 bases left in between. The CDR3 region is CATLGEQGLGYEQYF. CDR3 DNA: TGTGCCACTCTCGGGGAACAGGGTCTCGGCTACGAGCAGTACTTC.

By frequency in the sample, this clone is medium-sized. The chain recombines TRBV9 with TRBJ1-1; TRBD1 agrees at 7 bases. V trimming: 3 bases; J trimming: 4 bases; junction bases outside the gene matches: 9. CDR3 size: 15 residues. The germline V gene encodes CDR1 SGDLS and CDR2 YYNGEE. The CDR3 loop is CASSASYRGSTEAFF. The CDR3 DNA reads TGTGCCAGCAGCGCAAGCTACAGGGGAAGCACTGAAGCTTTCTTT.

V is TRBV3-1 (or the pseudogene TRBV3-2) and J is TRBJ1-2; D unresolved. This CDR3 region has 14 residues. From germline, CDR1 is LGHDT and CDR2 YNNKEL (reference sequence). V was cut by 3 bases and J by 2 bases, with 10 bases left in between. CDR3 nucleotide sequence: TGTGCCAGCAGCCAGCCGACTGGGAACTATGGCTACACCTTC. Translated, it gives CASSQPTGNYGYTF.

V and J are TRBV27 and TRBJ1-2; 7 bases map to TRBD1. The CDR3 consists of 16 residues. Germline CDR1 MNHEY, CDR2 SMNVEV (reference sequence). Trimming took 6 bases from V and 2 from J; bases not matched to a gene: 12. As DNA, the CDR3 is TGTGCCAGCAGCTGGGGACAGACGACCCTAAACTATGGCTACACCTTC. Its protein is CASSWGQTTLNYGYTF.

This clone has just one count. The rearrangement uses TRBV5-6 and TRBJ2-7; D ambiguous. This CDR3 comprises 14 residues. Germline lookup yields CDR1 SGHDT and CDR2 YYEEEE. V dropped 5 bases and J dropped 4 bases, with 16 bases sitting between them. This chain's CDR3 is CASSSGLLGYEQYF. CDR3 nucleotides: TGTGCCAGCAGTTCGGGTCTTTTAGGATACGAGCAGTACTTC.

This clone was recorded only once. The chain has TRBV28 and TRBJ1-2; the match to TRBD1 covers 8 bases. The CDR3 consists of 14 residues. J was trimmed by 4 bases and V by 7 bases; bases with no gene match: 8. Germline-derived CDR1 and CDR2 are MDHEN and SYDVKM. CDR3 nucleotide sequence: TGTGCCAGCACCGTACAGGGGGAGGCCTATGGCTACACCTTC. Translated, it gives CASTVQGEAYGYTF.

This chain connects TRBV28 to TRBJ1-1; no firm D call. This CDR3 is 16 amino acids long. The germline V and J ends were trimmed by 3 bases and 5 bases, with 19 bases remaining between them. From germline, CDR1 is MDHEN and CDR2 SYDVKM. This CDR3 is CASSFLPGGLGTEAFF. The DNA of the CDR3 is TGTGCCAGCAGTTTCCTCCCCGGAGGGTTGGGAACTGAAGCTTTCTTT.

The rearrangement uses TRBV2 and TRBJ1-3, with D uncertain. V lost 6 bases to trimming and J lost 4 bases, with 7 bases between them. Germline values: CDR1 SNHLY, CDR2 FYNNEI. The CDR3 runs to 12 residues. The chain's CDR3 is CASRVAGNTIYF. For the CDR3, the DNA is TGTGCCAGCAGGGTGGCGGGAAACACCATATATTTT.

This clone was seen just once. This rearrangement joins TRBV6-1 to TRBJ2-7, with D maybe TRBD2 (6 bases). Per germline, CDR1 MNHNS and CDR2 SASEGT. The CDR3 length is 13 residues. Trimming stripped 0 bases from V and 9 bases from J, with 12 bases between. The CDR3 DNA is TGTGCCAGCAGTGAAGCGCTGGCGGGGATGCAGTACTTC. Residues: CASSEALAGMQYF.

This chain uses TRBV6-4 with TRBJ2-6; D remains unclear. Trimming shortened V by 8 bases and J by 0 bases, and 11 bases separated the two germline ends. Germline loops: CDR1 MRHNA, CDR2 SNTAGT. The CDR3 has 15 amino acids. CDR3 sequence (DNA): TGTGCCAGCGCCCCCGAGGTCTCTGGGGCCAACGTCCTGACTTTC. Its protein product is CASAPEVSGANVLTF.

The chain uses TRBV5-4 and TRBJ2-1; D possibly corresponds to TRBD1 (5 bases). Germline V gene lookup returns CDR1 SGHNT and CDR2 YYREEE (reference sequence). V dropped 4 bases and J dropped 8 bases, with 13 bases sitting between them. This CDR3 is 13 amino acids long. This CDR3 reads CASSPQGNHEQFF. CDR3 DNA: TGTGCCAGCAGCCCGCAGGGAAACCATGAGCAGTTCTTC.

The chain is built from TRBV28 and TRBJ1-5; D is ambiguous. The germline CDR1 and CDR2 sequences are MDHEN and SYDVKM. The ends were cut back, 7 bases at V and 1 base at J, with 14 bases in the middle. The CDR3 has 15 residues. CDR3 bases: TGTGCCAGCACCGCGGCCCTGGGCAGCAATCAGCCCCAGCATTTT. Translated, it gives CASTAALGSNQPQHF.

The rearrangement joins TRBV6-5 to TRBJ1-1; D is unclear. The germline V gene has CDR1 MNHEY and CDR2 SVGAGI. The CDR3 length is 15 residues. The ends were cut back, 0 bases at V and 2 bases at J, with 10 bases in the middle. This chain's CDR3 is CASSYSSWANTEAFF. As DNA, the CDR3 is TGTGCCAGCAGTTACTCATCCTGGGCCAACACTGAAGCTTTCTTT.

This sequence joins TRBV7-2 and TRBJ2-3; 7 bases match TRBD1. Unmatched junction bases numbered 17, after V lost 6 bases and J lost 14 bases. The CDR3 length is 14 residues. The germline CDR1 and CDR2 sequences are SGHTA and FQGNSA. The DNA of the CDR3 is TGTGCCAGCAGATCGACTCTTCCGGGACAGATATCGTATTTT. Its translation: CASRSTLPGQISYF.

The rearrangement links TRBV5-1 to TRBJ2-5, with D possibly called TRBD1 or TRBD2 (5 bases each). The CDR3 is made up of 16 amino acids. Trimming took 0 bases from V and 1 from J, leaving 13 bases between them. Germline CDR1 reads SGHRS; CDR2 reads YFSETQ. CDR3 sequence: CASSLESPGGQETQYF. DNA of the CDR3: TGCGCCAGCAGCTTGGAGTCCCCTGGGGGCCAAGAGACCCAGTACTTC.

This rearrangement joins TRBV5-6 to TRBJ1-5; TRBD1 agrees at 8 bases. Germline V gene lookup returns CDR1 SGHDT and CDR2 YYEEEE. This CDR3 has 14 residues. J was trimmed by 5 bases and V by 4 bases; bases with no gene match: 5. CDR3 sequence reads: CASSRGQDYQPQHF. The CDR3 region has the DNA TGTGCCAGCAGCCGGGGACAGGACTATCAGCCCCAGCATTTT.

The genes are TRBV29-1 and TRBJ1-2, with 8 positions matching TRBD1. This CDR3 comprises 16 residues. Trimming at V came to 1 base and at J to 4 bases, leaving 11 bases not matched to a gene. In germline, CDR1 is SQVTM, CDR2 ANQGSEA. The DNA for the CDR3 is TGCAGCGTTGAAGGAAGTCAGGGGGCGGGTTTCTATGGCTACACCTTC. Its protein is CSVEGSQGAGFYGYTF.

This chain connects TRBV13 to TRBJ2-7; 8 nucleotides match TRBD1. The germline V gene encodes CDR1 PRHDT and CDR2 FYEKMQ (reference sequence). With V trimmed by 1 base and J by 3 bases, 11 bases remained unmatched. This CDR3 is built from 17 residues. The CDR3 sequence: CASSLARRDRHGYEQYF. The CDR3 coding sequence is TGTGCCAGCAGCTTAGCTCGCCGGGACAGGCACGGCTACGAGCAGTACTTC.

This clone has a handful of counts. The chain is built from TRBV7-9 and TRBJ1-2, with 9 bases lining up with TRBD1. V dropped 1 base and J dropped 2; count of bases not matched to a gene: 5. The CDR3 length is 16 residues. Germline lookup yields CDR1 SEHNR and CDR2 FQNEAQ (reference sequence). The CDR3 coding sequence is TGTGCCAGCAGCTTAGTTGGGACAGGGCGGAACTATGGCTACACCTTC. Protein product: CASSLVGTGRNYGYTF.

The chain links TRBV19 to TRBJ1-1; no reliable D call. Trimming took off 9 bases at V and 3 bases at J, with 5 bases between the two ends. CDR3 size: 10 residues. Germline V lookup: CDR1 LNHDA, CDR2 SQIVND (reference sequence). For the CDR3, the DNA is TGTGCCAGCGGTTACACTGAAGCTTTCTTT. This sequence encodes CASGYTEAFF.

This clone has only one observation. The chain employs TRBV6-4 and TRBJ1-6; a possible D gene is TRBD1 (5 bases). Between the trimmed V and J ends, which lost 0 bases and 4 bases, there was a span of 10 bases. The CDR3 is made up of 16 amino acids. Germline lookup yields CDR1 MRHNA and CDR2 SNTAGT. The CDR3 sequence is CASSDSRDGYNSPLHF. In nucleotides, the CDR3 is TGTGCCAGCAGTGACTCAAGGGACGGTTATAATTCACCCCTCCACTTT.

The V gene is TRBV7-2, the J gene TRBJ1-2; weak D call: TRBD1 (5 bases). The V gene's germline CDR1 is SGHTA and CDR2 FQGNSA. The CDR3 has 15 amino acids. Trimming left V 5 bases short and J 5 bases short, with 18 bases between. The CDR3 loop is CASSRLIGVGYGYTF. The CDR3 DNA sequence: TGTGCCAGCAGCCGCCTTATAGGGGTGGGTTATGGCTACACCTTC.

V is TRBV18 and J is TRBJ2-2; unclear D gene. The V end lost 4 bases, the J end lost 5 bases, and 5 bases lay between the germline ends. Germline loops: CDR1 KGHSH, CDR2 LQKENI. The CDR3 totals 12 residues. The DNA of the CDR3 is TGTGCCAGCTCACTTCTGACCGGGGAGCTGTTTTTT. It translates to CASSLLTGELFF.

The chain couples TRBV2 to TRBJ1-3, with 7 positions matching TRBD1. Trimming took 3 bases from V and 5 from J; bases not matched to a gene: 10. This CDR3 region has 16 residues. The germline gives CDR1 SNHLY, CDR2 FYNNEI. The CDR3 spells CASSDGGTQGRNTIYF. DNA of the CDR3: TGTGCCAGCAGTGACGGGGGGACACAGGGGCGAAACACCATATATTTT.

The V and J genes are TRBV28 and TRBJ1-2; D is unclear. Germline V CDR1 and CDR2: MDHEN, SYDVKM. The CDR3 contains 14 residues. The V end lost 6 bases, the J end lost 1 base, and 12 bases lay between the germline ends. CDR3 sequence: CASRGSPDNYGYTF. The CDR3 DNA follows: TGTGCCAGCAGGGGGTCGCCTGATAACTATGGCTACACCTTC.

This chain connects TRBV5-5 to TRBJ1-1, with D hard to call. V gave up 2 bases and J gave up 1 base, with 6 bases separating them. This CDR3 is built from 13 residues. The germline V gene has CDR1 SGHKS and CDR2 YYEKEE (reference sequence). Here the CDR3 reads CASSFGRNTEAFF. The CDR3 DNA sequence: TGTGCCAGCAGCTTCGGACGGAACACTGAAGCTTTCTTT.

This clone was detected only once. The chain couples TRBV2 to TRBJ2-7, with D tentatively TRBD2 (5 bases). There are 15 residues in the CDR3. Germline V gene lookup returns CDR1 SNHLY and CDR2 FYNNEI. Trimming took off 8 bases at V and 2 bases at J, with 19 bases between the two ends. CDR3 residues: CASRKDTRGTYEQYF. The CDR3 nucleotides read TGTGCCAGCCGTAAAGACACGCGAGGGACCTACGAGCAGTACTTC.

This chain connects TRBV13 to TRBJ2-2, with 9 bases fitting TRBD1. Per germline, CDR1 PRHDT and CDR2 FYEKMQ (reference sequence). The CDR3 has 15 residues. After removal of 6 bases from V and 5 bases from J, the junction contained 7 bases not matched to a gene. The CDR3 is CASRPDRGGTGELFF. The CDR3 region has the DNA TGTGCCAGCAGGCCGGACAGGGGAGGGACCGGGGAGCTGTTTTTT.

The chain recombines TRBV30 with TRBJ1-1; D not certain. The germline V and J ends were trimmed by 3 bases and 6 bases, with 11 bases remaining between them. The V gene's germline CDR1 is GTSNPN and CDR2 SVGIG (reference sequence). There are 12 residues in the CDR3. This chain's CDR3 is CAWSAPVAEAFF. The CDR3 bases are TGTGCCTGGAGCGCGCCAGTGGCTGAAGCTTTCTTT.